This TCR beta chain derives from a study of blood T cell repertoires in COVID-19. Seattle cases were enrolled at active infection and followed longitudinally. The ends lost 4 bases at V and 5 bases at J; junction bases unmatched: 4. The germline V gene encodes CDR1 SGHTA and CDR2 FQGNSA. The CDR3 consists of 15 residues. Libraries were prepared by immunoSEQ multiplex PCR; TCRdb keeps only in-frame clonotypes and omits some of them. Of some 390,000 clones detected, 89% appear once; the ten largest clones hold about 1.6%. The chain combines TRBV7-2 with TRBJ1-6; TRBD1 matches 8 bases. The source material was peripheral blood. The sequence derives from a woman aged 35 to 49 with COVID-19, enrolled during active disease. CDR3 DNA sequence: TGTGCCAGCAGCTCCCAGGGGGCGAATAATTCACCCCTCCACTTT. This sequence encodes CASSSQGANNSPLHF.